Below are 8 T cell receptor beta chains sequenced from a single sample in a study of cytotoxic CD8 clonotypes in ibrutinib-treated CLL. Assay: immunoSEQ multiplex PCR; the TCRdb copy retains only in-frame clones and omits some. The sample has hundreds of thousands of clones, roughly 70% seen once. The sample was PBMCs, taken after 24 months of ibrutinib treatment. Every receptor here comes from a human donor with chronic lymphocytic leukemia.

The chain uses TRBV7-8 and TRBJ1-5; maybe TRBD1 (5 bases). This CDR3 is built from 17 residues. Germline-derived CDR1 and CDR2 are SGHVS and FQNEAQ. Trimming removed 1 base at V and 5 bases at J, with 18 bases between. The CDR3 DNA reads TGTGCCAGCAGCTTAGGCGGGGGGAGTGGGTTTCATCAGCCCCAGCATTTT. It is translated as CASSLGGGSGFHQPQHF.

This clone was seen a few times. The rearrangement links TRBV30 to TRBJ1-1, with D unclear. The germline CDR1 and CDR2 sequences are GTSNPN and SVGIG (reference sequence). V dropped 6 bases and J dropped 10 bases, with 15 bases sitting between them. CDR3 length: 11 amino acids. CDR3 sequence: CACHKGHGAFF. The DNA of the CDR3 is TGTGCCTGTCACAAGGGCCATGGAGCTTTCTTT.

The chain recombines TRBV5-1 with TRBJ2-4, with a tentative D call TRBD1 (5 bases). The V and J ends lost 0 bases and 0 bases respectively, with 16 bases between them. Germline V gene sequence: CDR1 SGHRS, CDR2 YFSETQ. This CDR3 is built from 18 residues. For the CDR3, the DNA is TGCGCCAGCAGCTTGGACGATAAGGGGCTTGGAGCCAAAAACATTCAGTACTTC. It codes for CASSLDDKGLGAKNIQYF.

The CDR3 reads CASSERTVQETQYF. CDR3 nucleotides: TGTGCCAGCAGTGAAAGGACGGTACAAGAGACCCAGTACTTC. This chain joins TRBV25-1 and TRBJ2-5; D is uncertain. Germline lookup yields CDR1 MGHDK and CDR2 SYGVNS. This CDR3 is 14 amino acids long. V dropped 2 bases and J dropped 2 bases, with 9 bases sitting between them.

This clone was observed a few times. V and J are TRBV18 and TRBJ2-3; TRBD2 matches at 9 bases. After removal of 4 bases from V and 8 bases from J, the junction contained 4 bases not matched to a gene. There are 13 residues in the CDR3. Germline CDR1 KGHSH, CDR2 LQKENI. CDR3 residues: CASSLSAGGTQYF. The DNA of the CDR3 is TGTGCCAGCTCACTCTCAGCGGGAGGTACGCAGTATTTT.

V is TRBV29-1 and J is TRBJ2-4; 12 bases are a match to TRBD1. The junction had 2 bases not matched to a gene; V was cut back by 2 bases and J by 9 bases. CDR3 length: 13 residues. Germline V gene lookup returns CDR1 SQVTM and CDR2 ANQGSEA. The CDR3 sequence is CSVELGQGAIQYF. The CDR3 DNA reads as TGCAGCGTTGAATTGGGACAGGGGGCCATTCAGTACTTC.

The chain carries TRBV5-1 and TRBJ2-7, with D perhaps TRBD2 (6 bases). The CDR3 contains 15 residues. The germline V and J ends were trimmed by 0 bases and 3 bases, with 13 bases remaining between them. The germline CDR1 and CDR2 sequences are SGHRS and YFSETQ. The CDR3 here is CASSLAEGGDYEQYF. The CDR3 DNA follows: TGCGCCAGCAGCTTGGCCGAGGGAGGCGACTACGAGCAGTACTTC.

The chain combines TRBV15 with TRBJ1-5; the D gene is possibly TRBD1 (6 bases). Trimming removed 5 bases from V and 3 bases from J, with 11 bases in between. The germline CDR1 and CDR2 sequences are LNHNV and YYDKDF (reference sequence). CDR3 length equals 14 residues. The CDR3 here is CATSQGPPNQPQHF. CDR3 DNA sequence: TGTGCCACCAGCCAGGGGCCCCCCAATCAGCCCCAGCATTTT.